The text below deals with one TCR beta chain. This sample is drawn from a study of blood T cell repertoires in COVID-19. Across the whole study: Whether acute or convalescent, the COVID-19 samples came from the United States, Italy and Spain. PBMCs, B-cell-depleted T cells, or T cells provided the cDNA or gDNA that made up the material.

The germline CDR1 and CDR2 sequences are LGHDT and YNNKEL (reference sequence). Trimming stripped 4 bases from V and 0 bases from J, with 10 bases between. This CDR3 comprises 14 residues. In the study's own analysis: Amplified reference gene primers provided the basis for estimating nucleated cell counts. Produced via immunoSEQ multiplex PCR; TCRdb's table is partial and in-frame only. From that table come the V and J calls and clone size; the DNA was used to work out D and trimming. The profile shows about 250,000 clones, roughly 90% of them singletons. The sequence derives from a woman aged 30 to 39 with acute or convalescent COVID-19. The J gene is TRBJ2-7, the V gene TRBV3-1 (or the pseudogene TRBV3-2), with unresolved D. Sequencing input: peripheral blood. The DNA of the CDR3 is TGTGCCAGCAGCCTTTCGCGGTACTCCTACGAGCAGTACTTC. This encodes CASSLSRYSYEQYF.